The TCR beta chain described here comes from a study of OX40 agonist ivuxolimab in advanced cancers. Study overall: From roughly 23 to 90 years was the age range, with a mean of about 56 years, and approximately 80% were male.

Germline CDR1 and CDR2: SGHRS and YFSETQ. Trimming pared 0 bases from V and 7 bases from J, leaving 20 bases between. This CDR3 is built from 16 residues. Study conclusions and caveats: Some patients who did not respond also had low normalized T-cell clonal expansion. Relative to CD4+, CD8+ T cells held more expanded clones on average.

A note on this clone: Antigen: not known.

Patients with a history of autoimmune disease or on systemic immunosuppression were excluded. Produced via immunoSEQ multiplex PCR; TCRdb's table is partial and in-frame only. The sample includes roughly 60,000 clones, 85% to 95% of them seen just once. The genes are TRBV5-1 and TRBJ2-7, with a possible D match to TRBD1 (5 bases). The sequence was obtained from an adult with an advanced solid tumor such as melanoma, head and neck, liver or kidney cancer. Source: CD4+ or CD8+ T cells sorted from blood, taken in a trial of the OX40 agonist ivuxolimab. Written as DNA, the CDR3 is TGCGCCAGCAGCTTGGCCCCTGTGGCAGGGTTAGAAGAGCAGTACTTC. Translating gives CASSLAPVAGLEEQYF.